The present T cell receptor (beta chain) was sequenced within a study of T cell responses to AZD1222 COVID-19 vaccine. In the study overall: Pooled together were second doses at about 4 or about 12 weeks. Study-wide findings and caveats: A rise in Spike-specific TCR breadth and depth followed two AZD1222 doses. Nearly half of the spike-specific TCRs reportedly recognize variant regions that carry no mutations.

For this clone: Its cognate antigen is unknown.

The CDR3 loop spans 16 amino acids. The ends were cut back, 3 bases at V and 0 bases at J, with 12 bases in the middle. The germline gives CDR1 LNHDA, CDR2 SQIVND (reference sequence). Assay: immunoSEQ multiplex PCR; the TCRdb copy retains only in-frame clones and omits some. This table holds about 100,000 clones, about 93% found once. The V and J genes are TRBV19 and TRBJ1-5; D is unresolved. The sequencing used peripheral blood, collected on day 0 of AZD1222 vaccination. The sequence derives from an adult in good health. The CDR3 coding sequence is TGTGCCAGTAGTATCGAGTGGGCAGATAGCAATCAGCCCCAGCATTTT. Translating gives CASSIEWADSNQPQHF.